This T cell receptor (beta chain) was observed in a study of blood T cells in healthy people across ages. Notes on the study in general: Unsorted PBMCs prevented conclusive naive versus antigen-experienced comparison. Estimates based on one million T cells were treated as lower bounds.

For the second PCR, which ran for roughly 7 to 11 cycles, a sample-barcoded 5' primer and a J-beta primer mix were used. Every single cDNA molecule received a tag from a template-switch adaptor with 12 random nucleotides. MiXCR was run by TCRdb on the 5' RACE reads, yielding one entry per CDR3 protein. The data show hundreds of thousands of distinct CDR3 sequences, nearly 60% seen once. In the case of this clonotype: Its target is unknown.

Germline CDR1 SGHTA, CDR2 FQGNSA. V lost 2 bases, J lost 10 bases, and 15 bases lay in between. CDR3 length: 14 residues. Those donating, healthy Caucasian individuals from Russia, were aged roughly 6 to 100. The chain recombines TRBV7-2 with TRBJ2-1, with D tentatively TRBD1 (5 bases). The receptor was derived from a man younger than 45 in good health. The sequencing input was blood. CDR3 sequence (DNA): TGTGCCAGCAGCTTAAGTCTGCGCCCAGGGGAGCAGTTCTTC. It translates to CASSLSLRPGEQFF.